Below, one T cell receptor beta chain is given with its context. No antigen is known for it. This entry belongs to a study of persistence of HIV-infected CD4 T cells. Lysates of CMV-infected fibroblasts at 9 to 10 ug/mL stimulated these cells. Sorting of responding CD4+ T cells relied on upregulated CD40 ligand together with CD69. The immunoSEQ assay was version 4, run in survey mode. The protocol was immunoSEQ multiplex PCR, while the TCRdb copy is restricted to in-frame clones and leaves out a portion. The sample shows approximately 6,800 clones, around three quarters of them seen only once. V lost 6 bases and J 0 bases, leaving 11 bases between the germline ends. From germline, CDR1 is LGHDT and CDR2 YNNKEL (reference sequence). This CDR3 has 14 residues.

This receptor was taken from an adult woman with HIV who was CMV-seropositive. The chain is built from TRBV3-1 (or the pseudogene TRBV3-2) and TRBJ1-1; D is unclear. Specimen: CD4+ T cells sorted from PBMCs after roughly 18-hour stimulation, collected from a patient who received antiretroviral therapy. CDR3 loop: CASRKGSMNTEAFF. CDR3 coding DNA: TGTGCCAGCAGAAAAGGCAGTATGAACACTGAAGCTTTCTTT.